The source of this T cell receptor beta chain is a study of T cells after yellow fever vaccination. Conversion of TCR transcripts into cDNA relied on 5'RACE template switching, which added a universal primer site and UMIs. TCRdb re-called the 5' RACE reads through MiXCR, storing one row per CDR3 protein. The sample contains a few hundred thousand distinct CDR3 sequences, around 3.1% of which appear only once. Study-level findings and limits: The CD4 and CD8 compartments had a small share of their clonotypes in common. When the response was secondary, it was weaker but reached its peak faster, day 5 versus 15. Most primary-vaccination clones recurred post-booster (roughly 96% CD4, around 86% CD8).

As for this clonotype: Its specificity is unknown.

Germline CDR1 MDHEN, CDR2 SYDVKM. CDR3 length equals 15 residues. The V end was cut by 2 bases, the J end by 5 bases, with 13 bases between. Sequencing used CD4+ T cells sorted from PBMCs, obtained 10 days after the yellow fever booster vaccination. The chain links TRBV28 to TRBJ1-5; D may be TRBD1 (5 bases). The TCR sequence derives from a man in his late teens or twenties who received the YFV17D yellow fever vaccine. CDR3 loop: CASSLHRDGDQPQHF. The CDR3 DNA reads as TGTGCCAGCAGTTTACACCGGGACGGGGATCAGCCCCAGCATTTT.